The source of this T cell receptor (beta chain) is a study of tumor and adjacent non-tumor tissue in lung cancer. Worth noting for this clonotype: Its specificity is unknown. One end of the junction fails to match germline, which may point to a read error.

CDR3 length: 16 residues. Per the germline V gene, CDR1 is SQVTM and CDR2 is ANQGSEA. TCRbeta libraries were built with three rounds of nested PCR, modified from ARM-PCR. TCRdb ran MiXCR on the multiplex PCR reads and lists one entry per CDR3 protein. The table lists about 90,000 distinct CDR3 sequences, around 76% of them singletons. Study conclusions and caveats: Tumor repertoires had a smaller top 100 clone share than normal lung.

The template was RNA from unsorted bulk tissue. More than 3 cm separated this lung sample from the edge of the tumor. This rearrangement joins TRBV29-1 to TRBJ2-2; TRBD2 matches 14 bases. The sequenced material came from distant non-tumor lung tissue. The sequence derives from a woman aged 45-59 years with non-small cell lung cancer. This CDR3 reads CSVMTSGREGAGEPFF. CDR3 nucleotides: TGTAGCGTGATGACTAGCGGGAGGGAAGGCGCCGGGGAGCCGTTTTTT.